The 11 T cell receptor beta chains listed next were all sequenced from one sample in a study of cytomegalovirus exposure and HLA in healthy donors. In the PCR, 60 Vbeta and 13 Jbeta primers were used. Measured with immunoSEQ multiplex PCR; TCRdb has only the in-frame clones, and not every one. In all, the sample yields around 70,000 clones. Specimen: PBMCs. These TCRs come from a man aged 35 to 55 in good health and CMV-seronegative.

This rearrangement joins TRBV6-1 to TRBJ2-1; 11 positions match TRBD2. There are 15 residues in the CDR3. With V trimmed by 3 bases and J by 5 bases, 3 bases remained unmatched. Germline lookup yields CDR1 MNHNS and CDR2 SASEGT. The CDR3 sequence is CASSDPGLADNEQFF. The CDR3 DNA is TGTGCCAGCAGTGATCCGGGACTAGCGGACAATGAGCAGTTCTTC.

The J gene is TRBJ1-4, the V gene TRBV27, with TRBD1 matching over 7 bases. This CDR3 spans 16 amino acids. The J segment lost 6 bases and the V segment lost 3 bases, leaving 10 bases of the junction unmatched. CDR1 is MNHEY, CDR2 SMNVEV, per germline (reference sequence). The DNA for the CDR3 is TGTGCCAGCAGTTTCATGAGACAGGGCAGGGATGAAAAACTGTTTTTT. Residues: CASSFMRQGRDEKLFF. The variable domain in full, completed from reference TRBV27 and TRBJ1-4, reads EAQVTQNPRYLITVTGKKLTVTCSQNMNHEYMSWYRQDPGLGLRQIYYSMNVEVTDKGDVPEGYKVSRKEKRNFPLILESPSPNQTSLYFCASSFMRQGRDEKLFFGSGTQLSVL.

This chain links TRBV28 with TRBJ2-1; 11 bases fit TRBD2. From germline, CDR1 is MDHEN and CDR2 SYDVKM. The J segment lost 0 bases and the V segment lost 5 bases, leaving 3 bases of the junction unmatched. CDR3 length: 16 amino acids. The CDR3 DNA is TGTGCCAGCAGTCCGGGACTAGCGGTCTCCTACAATGAGCAGTTCTTC. Protein product: CASSPGLAVSYNEQFF.

The chain links TRBV27 to TRBJ2-3; 10 bases fit TRBD2. CDR3 length: 18 amino acids. Per germline, CDR1 MNHEY and CDR2 SMNVEV (reference sequence). V was clipped by 7 bases and J by 0 bases; unmatched bases: 13. For the CDR3, the DNA is TGTGCCAGCACTCCCCGGGCTAGCGGGGGATCTAGCACAGATACGCAGTATTTT. Its translation is CASTPRASGGSSTDTQYF.

This chain joins TRBV5-6 and TRBJ1-2; D ambiguous. In germline, CDR1 is SGHDT, CDR2 YYEEEE. This CDR3 contains 13 residues. The germline V and J ends were trimmed by 1 base and 5 bases, with 9 bases remaining between them. DNA for the CDR3: TGTGCCAGCAGCTTGCTACGAGCTTATGGCTACACCTTC. This encodes CASSLLRAYGYTF.

The CDR3 protein is CASSPSRGSGGTDTQYF. The CDR3 region has the DNA TGTGCCAGCTCACCCTCACGTGGTAGCGGGGGCACAGATACGCAGTATTTT. The V call is TRBV18, the J call TRBJ2-3, with 8 bases lining up with TRBD2. Germline lookup yields CDR1 KGHSH and CDR2 LQKENI. The CDR3 has 17 residues. Trimming removed 3 bases from V and 1 base from J; junction bases left unmatched: 9.

The genes are TRBV10-3 and TRBJ2-3, with TRBD2 identical over 10 bases. Trimming took 4 bases from V and 2 from J; bases not matched to a gene: 6. The CDR3 is 16 residues long. Germline values: CDR1 ENHRY, CDR2 SYGVKD. The CDR3 DNA reads as TGTGCCATCAGTGGGACTAGCGGAGCCAACACAGATACGCAGTATTTT. Residues: CAISGTSGANTDTQYF.

The V and J genes are TRBV10-3 and TRBJ1-1, with 8 bases fitting TRBD1. CDR1 is ENHRY, CDR2 SYGVKD, per germline. There are 13 residues in the CDR3. The junction had 7 bases not matched to a gene; V was cut back by 7 bases and J by 6 bases. CDR3 DNA sequence: TGTGCCATCACACCAGGGGGCTGGGCTGAAGCTTTCTTT. The encoded protein is CAITPGGWAEAFF.

The chain employs TRBV18 and TRBJ2-7; maybe TRBD1 (5 bases). CDR1 and CDR2 (germline): KGHSH, LQKENI. Deletions cut 3 bases from V and 2 bases from J, with 11 bases between. This CDR3 comprises 14 residues. The CDR3: CASSPNRPPYEQYF. CDR3 bases: TGTGCCAGCTCACCTAACAGGCCACCCTACGAGCAGTACTTC.

This sequence joins TRBV5-1 and TRBJ2-1; D perhaps matches TRBD2 (6 bases). The CDR3 totals 15 residues. The germline gives CDR1 SGHRS, CDR2 YFSETQ. V gave up 4 bases and J gave up 10 bases, with 21 bases separating them. CDR3 coding DNA: TGCGCCAGCAGCATCCTAGCGTCAGCTCAGAGCGAGCAGTTCTTC. This gives the protein CASSILASAQSEQFF.

The chain links TRBV19 to TRBJ2-4; D gene unclear. Trimming shortened V by 5 bases and J by 1 base, and 3 bases separated the two germline ends. The CDR3 totals 12 residues. Germline V CDR1 and CDR2: LNHDA, SQIVND (reference sequence). CDR3 residues: CASSRAKNIQYF. The CDR3 nucleotides read TGTGCCAGTAGTCGTGCCAAAAACATTCAGTACTTC.